The 30 T cell receptor beta chains presented below share a single source sample, sequenced in a study of cytomegalovirus exposure and HLA in healthy donors. 60 Vbeta and 13 Jbeta primers were used in PCR. The assay was immunoSEQ multiplex PCR, and TCRdb's table has in-frame clones only and misses some. The sample shows 130,000 to 150,000 clones, about 80% of them seen only once. The sequenced sample was PBMCs. The source is a woman aged 18 to 35 in good health and CMV-seropositive.

In this sample, this clone turned up once. The chain employs TRBV4-3 and TRBJ2-5, with TRBD1 identical over 9 bases. The V gene end was trimmed by 0 bases and the J gene end by 4 bases; junction bases not matched to a gene: 6. The CDR3 runs 16 residues. CDR1 is LGHNA, CDR2 YSLEER, per germline. CDR3 sequence reads: CASSQEGTGRGETQYF. CDR3 nucleotides: TGCGCCAGCAGCCAAGAAGGGACAGGGAGAGGAGAGACCCAGTACTTC.

V usage is TRBV2 and J usage is TRBJ2-3; D gene unclear. The ends were cut back, 2 bases at V and 1 base at J, with 4 bases in the middle. Per the germline V gene, CDR1 is SNHLY and CDR2 is FYNNEI. The CDR3 sequence is 13 residues long. CDR3 residues: CASSELGTDTQYF. DNA for the CDR3: TGTGCCAGCAGTGAATTAGGCACAGATACGCAGTATTTT.

J is TRBJ2-4 and V is TRBV10-1, with D possibly matching TRBD2 (6 bases). The V gene's germline CDR1 is WNHNN and CDR2 SYGVQD (reference sequence). This CDR3 contains 16 residues. Trimming stripped 5 bases from V and 7 bases from J, with 21 bases between. CDR3 bases: TGCGCCAGCAGTTCCACCGTACTAGGGGCGGGGAACATTCAGTACTTC. Protein: CASSSTVLGAGNIQYF.

V gene TRBV27 combines with J gene TRBJ1-5; TRBD1 is a possible D gene (6 bases). This CDR3 spans 15 amino acids. Trimming stripped 0 bases from V and 3 bases from J, with 9 bases between. Germline CDR1 and CDR2: MNHEY and SMNVEV (reference sequence). The CDR3 region is CASSLSGADNQPQHF. The CDR3 coding sequence is TGTGCCAGCAGTTTATCGGGGGCCGACAATCAGCCCCAGCATTTT.

The rearrangement links TRBV5-6 to TRBJ1-1, with D possibly TRBD1 on 5 matching bases. Between the trimmed V and J ends, which lost 4 bases and 2 bases, there was a span of 12 bases. CDR1 is SGHDT and CDR2 is YYEEEE in the germline V gene. This CDR3 contains 14 residues. The CDR3 sequence: CASSTWGVNTEAFF. The CDR3 coding sequence is TGTGCCAGCAGCACCTGGGGGGTCAACACTGAAGCTTTCTTT.

J is TRBJ1-2 and V is TRBV18; maybe TRBD1 (6 bases). This CDR3 contains 17 residues. V was trimmed by 3 bases and J by 4 bases, leaving 21 bases between them. Germline lookup yields CDR1 KGHSH and CDR2 LQKENI. This chain's CDR3 is CASSPSTDRTHSYGYTF. CDR3 DNA sequence: TGTGCCAGCTCACCTAGTACCGACAGGACCCATAGCTATGGCTACACCTTC.

Note on this clone: The identical CDR3 is also encoded by other nucleotide sequences in the sample. CDR3 residues: CASSFRQGGTEAFF. The CDR3 DNA sequence: TGTGCCAGCAGTTTCAGACAGGGGGGGACTGAAGCTTTCTTT. The J gene is TRBJ1-1, the V gene TRBV28, with 9 bases matching TRBD1. The CDR3 is made up of 14 amino acids. The germline gives CDR1 MDHEN, CDR2 SYDVKM. The V and J ends lost 3 bases and 5 bases, in that order; junction bases with no gene match: 4.

This chain connects TRBV15 to TRBJ2-7; D not certain. Germline CDR1 is LNHNV and CDR2 is YYDKDF (reference sequence). Trimming stripped 7 bases from V and 3 bases from J, with 10 bases between. The CDR3 extends over 12 amino acids. The CDR3 is CATTSSGYEQYF. For the CDR3, the DNA is TGTGCCACCACCTCGTCGGGCTACGAGCAGTACTTC.

J is TRBJ1-4 and V is TRBV10-2; no clear D gene. From germline, CDR1 is WSHSY and CDR2 SAAADI. This CDR3 is built from 14 residues. V lost 6 bases and J lost 0, with 8 bases in between. CDR3 loop: CASSVRATNEKLFF. CDR3 DNA: TGCGCCAGCAGCGTCCGGGCAACTAATGAAAAACTGTTTTTT.

The V gene is TRBV7-2, the J gene TRBJ2-4; D is unclear. The CDR3 contains 12 residues. V gave up 2 bases and J gave up 5 bases, with 4 bases separating them. Germline CDR1 and CDR2: SGHTA and FQGNSA. The CDR3 spells CASSLTENIQYF. CDR3 bases: TGTGCCAGCAGCTTAACGGAAAACATTCAGTACTTC.

The genes are TRBV7-2 and TRBJ1-3; maybe TRBD1 (6 bases). V gave up 6 bases and J gave up 0 bases, with 12 bases separating them. Per germline, CDR1 SGHTA and CDR2 FQGNSA. This CDR3 region has 15 residues. The DNA of the CDR3 is TGTGCCAGCAGTTACGGACAGTCCTCTGGAAACACCATATATTTT. Protein product: CASSYGQSSGNTIYF. Complete variable domain (other parts from reference TRBV7-2 and TRBJ1-3): GAGVSQSPSNKVTEKGKDVELRCDPISGHTALYWYRQSLGQGLEFLIYFQGNSAPDKSGLPSDRFSAERTGGSVSTLTIQRTQQEDSAVYLCASSYGQSSGNTIYFGEGSWLTVV.

This clone appeared a single time. The gene calls are TRBV23-1 and TRBJ2-5; tentatively, D is TRBD1 (5 bases). TRBV23-1 is known as an ORF, though its function is uncertain. The CDR3 is 15 residues long. V lost 3 bases and J 1 base, leaving 12 bases between the germline ends. Written as DNA, the CDR3 is TGCGCCAGCAGTCATTTGCGGCAGGGCCAAGAGACCCAGTACTTC. The encoded protein is CASSHLRQGQETQYF.

This clone was seen a few times. The rearrangement joins TRBV5-4 to TRBJ1-2; 7 nucleotides align to TRBD1. The V gene end was trimmed by 4 bases and the J gene end by 4 bases; junction bases not matched to a gene: 10. CDR1 and CDR2 from the germline V gene are SGHNT and YYREEE (reference sequence). The CDR3 is made up of 15 amino acids. Here the CDR3 reads CASSPATGLGYGYTF. CDR3 coding DNA: TGTGCCAGCAGCCCTGCGACAGGGCTCGGCTATGGCTACACCTTC. The entire variable domain, with the rest obtained from reference TRBV5-4 and TRBJ1-2, is as follows: ETGVTQSPTHLIKTRGQQVTLRCSSQSGHNTVSWYQQALGQGPQFIFQYYREEENGRGNFPPRFSGLQFPNYSSELNVNALELDDSALYLCASSPATGLGYGYTFGSGTRLTVV.

The chain employs TRBV7-2 and TRBJ1-5; TRBD1 matches at 9 bases. Per germline, CDR1 SGHTA and CDR2 FQGNSA. The J segment lost 7 bases and the V segment lost 1 base, leaving 5 bases of the junction unmatched. This CDR3 has 15 amino acids. The CDR3 region has the DNA TGTGCCAGCAGCTTAGTTCCGGGACAGGGCCAGCCCCAGCATTTT. This translates into CASSLVPGQGQPQHF.

The chain has TRBV5-5 and TRBJ1-1; TRBD1 matches at 8 bases. J was trimmed by 1 base and V by 4 bases; bases with no gene match: 3. The CDR3 extends over 14 amino acids. In germline, CDR1 is SGHKS, CDR2 YYEKEE (reference sequence). The CDR3 is CASSTDRANTEAFF. CDR3 sequence (DNA): TGTGCCAGCAGCACGGACAGGGCGAACACTGAAGCTTTCTTT.

A remark on this clone: The junction departs from the called germline gene at one end, perhaps through a read error. The V call is TRBV11-2, the J call TRBJ2-3; maybe TRBD2 (6 bases). Germline CDR1 and CDR2: SGHAT and FQNNGV. The CDR3 runs 12 residues. Here the CDR3 reads CASSQPPGLRDF. CDR3 in DNA: TGTGCCAGCAGCCAACCACCGGGACTCCGAGATTTT.

This sequence joins TRBV5-4 and TRBJ1-5; no firm D call. V was shortened by 5 bases and J by 1 base, with 7 bases between the two germline ends. Germline V gives CDR1 SGHNT, CDR2 YYREEE (reference sequence). The CDR3 extends over 13 amino acids. DNA for the CDR3: TGTGCCAGCAGGATCGGGAGCAATCAGCCCCAGCATTTT. Protein: CASRIGSNQPQHF.

This clone showed up just a few times. The V call is TRBV4-2, the J call TRBJ2-1; 8 bases fit TRBD2. The CDR3 loop spans 16 amino acids. CDR1 is LGHNA, CDR2 YNFKEQ, per germline. V was clipped by 1 base and J by 3 bases; unmatched bases: 5. Here the CDR3 reads CASSQVPGGDYNEQFF. In DNA form, the CDR3 reads TGTGCCAGCAGCCAAGTCCCGGGGGGGGACTACAATGAGCAGTTCTTC.

This chain joins TRBV6-1 and TRBJ1-2, with D possibly TRBD1 on 6 matching bases. Deletions cut 7 bases from V and 2 bases from J, with 14 bases between. The CDR3 consists of 14 residues. CDR1 is MNHNS and CDR2 is SASEGT in the germline V gene. Written as DNA, the CDR3 is TGTGCCAGCATCCCCGGCGGACAGAACTATGGCTACACCTTC. Translated: CASIPGGQNYGYTF.

On this clone itself: One end of the junction is discordant with germline, which a read error may explain. The chain has TRBV5-8 and TRBJ1-5; 7 bases map to TRBD1. The CDR3 sequence is 14 residues long. The V gene's germline CDR1 is SGHTS and CDR2 YDEGEE. Written as DNA, the CDR3 is TGTGCCAGCAGCTTGGACAGGGGTGGTCAGCTCCAGCATTTT. Protein sequence: CASSLDRGGQLQHF. The full variable domain, in which reference TRBV5-8 and TRBJ1-5 provide the parts outside the CDR3, is EAGVTQSPTHLIKTRGQQATLRCSPISGHTSVYWYQQALGLGLQFLLWYDEGEERNRGNFPPRFSGRQFPNYSSELNVNALELEDSALYLCASSLDRGGQLQHFGDGTRLSIL.

This chain joins TRBV6-4 and TRBJ2-1, with 10 bases fitting TRBD2. The CDR3 is made up of 14 amino acids. V lost 6 bases and J lost 5; bases outside the gene matches: 4. CDR1 MRHNA and CDR2 SNTAGT come from the germline V gene. CDR3 protein: CASSVAGGNNEQFF. CDR3 coding DNA: TGTGCCAGCAGCGTAGCGGGAGGAAACAATGAGCAGTTCTTC.

The V gene is TRBV18, the J gene TRBJ2-7; 8 bases line up with TRBD1. Germline V lookup: CDR1 KGHSH, CDR2 LQKENI. V lost 3 bases to trimming and J lost 5 bases; unmatched junction nucleotides: 9. The CDR3 is 15 amino acids. In DNA form, the CDR3 reads TGTGCCAGCTCACCTCTATCGTCAGGGGGCGACGAGCAGTACTTC. Its translation is CASSPLSSGGDEQYF. The complete variable domain, with remaining parts taken from reference TRBV18 and TRBJ2-7, reads NAGVMQNPRHLVRRRGQEARLRCSPMKGHSHVYWYRQLPEEGLKFMVYLQKENIIDESGMPKERFSAEFPKEGPSILRIQQVVRGDSAAYFCASSPLSSGGDEQYFGPGTRLTVT.

The V and J genes are TRBV5-1 and TRBJ2-1, with 9 bases matching TRBD2. The CDR3 spans 16 residues. J gave up 8 bases and V 0 bases, and 9 bases lay outside the gene matches. Per germline, CDR1 SGHRS and CDR2 YFSETQ. The CDR3 reads CASSLGTRGGGDEQFF. The CDR3 nucleotides read TGCGCCAGCAGCTTGGGTACCCGCGGGGGGGGCGATGAGCAGTTCTTC.

In this sample, this clone turned up once. The V gene is TRBV27, the J gene TRBJ1-2; 7 nucleotides align to TRBD1. The V gene end was trimmed by 1 base and the J gene end by 0 bases; junction bases not matched to a gene: 2. Looked up from germline, CDR1 is MNHEY and CDR2 is SMNVEV (reference sequence). The CDR3 runs to 15 residues. The CDR3 region has the DNA TGTGCCAGCAGTTTATGGGGACAGTCTAACTATGGCTACACCTTC. Protein: CASSLWGQSNYGYTF.

The sample holds one count of this clone. This sequence joins TRBV18 and TRBJ1-5; no firm D call. The germline V gene has CDR1 KGHSH and CDR2 LQKENI. Trimming left V 2 bases short and J 5 bases short, with 13 bases between. This CDR3 region has 15 residues. The CDR3 protein is CASSPFRTAHQPQHF. The CDR3 nucleotides are TGTGCCAGCTCACCATTTCGCACAGCCCATCAGCCCCAGCATTTT.

The chain joins TRBV11-2 to TRBJ1-1, with D uncertain. The V end was cut by 1 base, the J end by 8 bases, with 11 bases between. There are 13 residues in the CDR3. Germline CDR1 SGHAT, CDR2 FQNNGV. DNA of the CDR3: TGTGCCAGCAGCTTAGTTCGGGAAACCGAAGCTTTCTTT. Its translation: CASSLVRETEAFF.

V usage is TRBV7-9 and J usage is TRBJ2-7; the match to TRBD2 covers 11 bases. Germline lookup yields CDR1 SEHNR and CDR2 FQNEAQ (reference sequence). V lost 5 bases to trimming and J lost 7 bases; unmatched junction nucleotides: 7. This CDR3 contains 14 residues. In DNA form, the CDR3 reads TGTGCCAGCAGCGAGACCTGGACTAGCGGGGAGCAGTACTTC. Residues: CASSETWTSGEQYF.

This chain links TRBV28 with TRBJ1-1, with D tentatively TRBD1 (6 bases). Per germline, CDR1 MDHEN and CDR2 SYDVKM. V was pared by 8 bases and J by 3 bases, with 10 bases between. CDR3 length: 12 amino acids. CDR3 amino acids: CASWTVYTEAFF. CDR3 coding DNA: TGTGCCAGCTGGACAGTATACACTGAAGCTTTCTTT. The full variable domain, with the rest looked up from reference TRBV28 and TRBJ1-1, is DVKVTQSSRYLVKRTGEKVFLECVQDMDHENMFWYRQDPGLGLRLIYFSYDVKMKEKGDIPEGYSVSREKKERFSLILESASTNQTSMYLCASWTVYTEAFFGQGTRLTVV.

The rearrangement uses TRBV13 and TRBJ1-2; tentatively, D is TRBD1 (6 bases). V lost 4 bases and J 2 bases, leaving 11 bases between the germline ends. CDR3 size: 14 residues. Germline V gene lookup returns CDR1 PRHDT and CDR2 FYEKMQ (reference sequence). The CDR3: CASSSRGVNYGYTF. The CDR3, as DNA: TGTGCCAGCAGCTCCAGGGGAGTGAACTATGGCTACACCTTC.

This chain joins TRBV9 and TRBJ2-2; 10 bases align to TRBD1. V lost 2 bases and J lost 5; bases outside the gene matches: 6. Per the germline V gene, CDR1 is SGDLS and CDR2 is YYNGEE. The CDR3 length is 16 residues. This CDR3 is CASSVRQGAMTGELFF. In DNA, the CDR3 is TGTGCCAGCAGCGTGAGACAGGGGGCGATGACCGGGGAGCTGTTTTTT.